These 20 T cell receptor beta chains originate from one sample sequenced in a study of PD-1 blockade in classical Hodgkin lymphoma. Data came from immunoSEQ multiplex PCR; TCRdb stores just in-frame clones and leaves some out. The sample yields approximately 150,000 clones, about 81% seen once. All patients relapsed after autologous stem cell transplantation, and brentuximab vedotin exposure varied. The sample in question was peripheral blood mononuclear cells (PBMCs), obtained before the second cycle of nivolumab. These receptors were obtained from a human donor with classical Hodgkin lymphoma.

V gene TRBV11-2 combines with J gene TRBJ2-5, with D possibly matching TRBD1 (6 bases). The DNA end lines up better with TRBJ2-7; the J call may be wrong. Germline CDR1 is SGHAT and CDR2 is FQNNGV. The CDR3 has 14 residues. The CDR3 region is CASSQGQSGYEQYF. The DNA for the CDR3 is TGTGCCAGCAGCCAGGGGCAGTCGGGCTACGAGCAGTACTTC.

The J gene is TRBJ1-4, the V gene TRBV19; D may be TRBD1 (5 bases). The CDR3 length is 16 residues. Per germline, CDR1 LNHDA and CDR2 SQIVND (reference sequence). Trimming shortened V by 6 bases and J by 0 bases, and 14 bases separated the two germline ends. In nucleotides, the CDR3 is TGTGCCAGTAGCCTGAAAGGGGTTGCAACTAATGAAAAACTGTTTTTT. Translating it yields CASSLKGVATNEKLFF.

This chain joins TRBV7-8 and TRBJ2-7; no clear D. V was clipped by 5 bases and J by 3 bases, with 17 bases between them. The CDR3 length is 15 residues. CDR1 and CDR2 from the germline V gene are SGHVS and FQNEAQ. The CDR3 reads CASSLRRLKGYEQYF. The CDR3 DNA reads TGTGCCAGCAGCCTGAGACGCTTAAAGGGCTACGAGCAGTACTTC.

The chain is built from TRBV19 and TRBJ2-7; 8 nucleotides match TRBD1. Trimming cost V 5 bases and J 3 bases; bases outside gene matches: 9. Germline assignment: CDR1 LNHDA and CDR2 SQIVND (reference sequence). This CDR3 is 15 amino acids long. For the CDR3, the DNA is TGTGCCAGTAGTCCCCGACAGGGGCCGGGCTACGAGCAGTACTTC. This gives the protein CASSPRQGPGYEQYF.

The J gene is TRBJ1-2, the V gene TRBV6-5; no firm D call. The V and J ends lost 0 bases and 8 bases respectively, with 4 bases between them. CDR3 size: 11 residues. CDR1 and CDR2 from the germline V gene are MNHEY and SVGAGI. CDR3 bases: TGTGCCAGCAGTTACTCTAGAGGCTACACCTTC. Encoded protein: CASSYSRGYTF.

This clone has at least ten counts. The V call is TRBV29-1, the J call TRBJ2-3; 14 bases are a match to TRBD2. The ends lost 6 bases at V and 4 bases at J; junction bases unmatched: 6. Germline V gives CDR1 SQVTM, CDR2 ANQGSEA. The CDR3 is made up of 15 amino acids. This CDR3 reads CSVAGTSGSADTQYF. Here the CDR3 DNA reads TGCAGCGTGGCCGGGACTAGCGGGAGTGCAGATACGCAGTATTTT.

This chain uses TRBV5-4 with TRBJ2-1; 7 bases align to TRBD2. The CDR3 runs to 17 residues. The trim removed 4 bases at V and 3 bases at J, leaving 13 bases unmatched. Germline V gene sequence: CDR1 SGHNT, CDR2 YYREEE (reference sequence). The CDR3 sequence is CASSPPTGLNRYNEQFF. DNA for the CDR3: TGTGCCAGCAGCCCACCTACGGGACTAAATCGCTACAATGAGCAGTTCTTC. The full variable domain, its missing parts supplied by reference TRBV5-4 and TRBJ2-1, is ETGVTQSPTHLIKTRGQQVTLRCSSQSGHNTVSWYQQALGQGPQFIFQYYREEENGRGNFPPRFSGLQFPNYSSELNVNALELDDSALYLCASSPPTGLNRYNEQFFGPGTRLTVL.

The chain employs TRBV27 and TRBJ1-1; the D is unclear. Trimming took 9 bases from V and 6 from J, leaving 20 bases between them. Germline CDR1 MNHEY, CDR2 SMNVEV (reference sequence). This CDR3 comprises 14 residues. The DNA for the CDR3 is TGTGCCAGTCTTCCTCGGGGTGGGGATCCTGAAGCTTTCTTT. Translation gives CASLPRGGDPEAFF.

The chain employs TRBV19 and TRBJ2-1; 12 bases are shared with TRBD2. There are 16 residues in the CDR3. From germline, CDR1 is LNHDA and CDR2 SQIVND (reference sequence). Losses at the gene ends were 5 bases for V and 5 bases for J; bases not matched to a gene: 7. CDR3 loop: CASSPLAGGPHNEQFF. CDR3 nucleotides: TGTGCCAGTAGTCCCCTAGCGGGGGGGCCCCACAATGAGCAGTTCTTC.

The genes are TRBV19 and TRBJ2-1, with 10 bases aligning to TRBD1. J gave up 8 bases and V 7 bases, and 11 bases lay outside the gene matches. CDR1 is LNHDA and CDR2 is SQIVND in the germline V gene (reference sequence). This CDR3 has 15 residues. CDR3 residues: CASIGGTGVRDEQFF. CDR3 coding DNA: TGTGCCAGTATTGGTGGGACAGGGGTGAGGGATGAGCAGTTCTTC. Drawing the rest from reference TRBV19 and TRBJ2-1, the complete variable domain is DGGITQSPKYLFRKEGQNVTLSCEQNLNHDAMYWYRQDPGQGLRLIYYSQIVNDFQKGDIAEGYSVSREKKESFPLTVTSAQKNPTAFYLCASIGGTGVRDEQFFGPGTRLTVL.

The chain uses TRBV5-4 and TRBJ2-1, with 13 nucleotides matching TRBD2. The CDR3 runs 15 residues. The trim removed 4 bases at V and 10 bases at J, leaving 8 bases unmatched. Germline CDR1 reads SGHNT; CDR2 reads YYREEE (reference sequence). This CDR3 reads CASSPGTSGNGEQFF. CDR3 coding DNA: TGTGCCAGCAGCCCCGGGACTAGCGGGAACGGAGAGCAGTTCTTC.

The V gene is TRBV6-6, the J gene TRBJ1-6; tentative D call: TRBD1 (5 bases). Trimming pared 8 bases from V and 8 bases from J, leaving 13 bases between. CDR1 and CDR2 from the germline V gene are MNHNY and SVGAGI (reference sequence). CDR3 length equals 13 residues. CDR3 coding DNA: TGTGCCAGCGGAGAGGGGATGGATTCACCCCTCCACTTT. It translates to CASGEGMDSPLHF.

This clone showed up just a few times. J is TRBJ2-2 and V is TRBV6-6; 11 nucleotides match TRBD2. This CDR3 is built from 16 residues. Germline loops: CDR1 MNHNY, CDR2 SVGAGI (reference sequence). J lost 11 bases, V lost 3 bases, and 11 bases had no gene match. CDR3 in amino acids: CASSYSTSGGRGELFF. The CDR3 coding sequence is TGTGCCAGCAGTTATTCTACTAGCGGGGGCCGTGGAGAGCTGTTTTTT.

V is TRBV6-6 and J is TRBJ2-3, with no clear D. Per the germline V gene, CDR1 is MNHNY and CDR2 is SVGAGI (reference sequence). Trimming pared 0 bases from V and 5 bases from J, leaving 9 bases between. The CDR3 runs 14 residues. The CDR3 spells CASSYSGTVDTQYF. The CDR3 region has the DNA TGTGCCAGCAGTTACTCGGGCACGGTAGATACGCAGTATTTT.

CDR3 coding DNA: TGTGCCAGCAGCAAACGTATACGACAGGGACTCGGCGAGCAGTACTTC. The encoded protein is CASSKRIRQGLGEQYF. The chain is built from TRBV21-1 and TRBJ2-7; the table's D call, TRBD1, has no DNA check behind it. TRBV21-1 is marked as a pseudogene. The CDR3 has 16 amino acids.

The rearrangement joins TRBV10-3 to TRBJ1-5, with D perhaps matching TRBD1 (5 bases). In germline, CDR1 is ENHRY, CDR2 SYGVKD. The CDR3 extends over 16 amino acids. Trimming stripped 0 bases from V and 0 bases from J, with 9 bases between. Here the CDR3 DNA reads TGTGCCATCAGTGAGTCGTTTGGGGGTAGCAATCAGCCCCAGCATTTT. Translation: CAISESFGGSNQPQHF.

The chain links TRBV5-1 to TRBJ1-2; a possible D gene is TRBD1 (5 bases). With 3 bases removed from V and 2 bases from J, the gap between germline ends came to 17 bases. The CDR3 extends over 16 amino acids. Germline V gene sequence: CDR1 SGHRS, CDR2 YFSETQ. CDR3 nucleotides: TGCGCCAGCAGCTGGGACGGGGTTCCCGACAACTATGGCTACACCTTC. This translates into CASSWDGVPDNYGYTF.

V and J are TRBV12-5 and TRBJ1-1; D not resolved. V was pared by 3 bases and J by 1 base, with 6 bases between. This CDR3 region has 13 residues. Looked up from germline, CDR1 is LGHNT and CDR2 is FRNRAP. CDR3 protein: CASGFGGNTEAFF. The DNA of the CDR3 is TGTGCTAGTGGTTTTGGTGGGAACACTGAAGCTTTCTTT.

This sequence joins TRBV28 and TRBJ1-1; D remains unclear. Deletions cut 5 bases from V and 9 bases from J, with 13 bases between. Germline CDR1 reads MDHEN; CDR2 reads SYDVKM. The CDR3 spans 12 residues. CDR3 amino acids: CASSPPGRQAFF. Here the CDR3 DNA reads TGTGCCAGCAGTCCCCCGGGGAGGCAAGCTTTCTTT.

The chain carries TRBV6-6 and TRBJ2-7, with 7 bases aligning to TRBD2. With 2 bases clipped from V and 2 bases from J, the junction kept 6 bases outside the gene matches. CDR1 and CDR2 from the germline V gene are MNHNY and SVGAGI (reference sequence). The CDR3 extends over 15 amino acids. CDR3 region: CASSYDGRGAYEQYF. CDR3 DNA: TGTGCCAGCAGTTACGATGGACGGGGGGCCTACGAGCAGTACTTC.